Sequencing of this TCR beta chain was carried out in a study of CD8 T cells in Susac syndrome. Random hexamers primed reverse transcription of about 0.45 to 1 ug RNA. Using its own MiXCR run on the immunoSEQ multiplex PCR reads, TCRdb lists one record per CDR3 protein. The sample shows about 22,000 distinct CDR3 sequences, 90% to 95% of them seen only once. Trimming stripped 0 bases from V and 7 bases from J, with 10 bases between. This CDR3 is 14 amino acids long. Per germline, CDR1 SNHLY and CDR2 FYNNEI. The rearrangement uses TRBV2 and TRBJ1-5; D call uncertain. Sequencing was done on a sample of CD8+ T cells from PBMCs. The receptor comes from a human donor in good health. The CDR3 spells CASSEADGWQPQHF. The CDR3, as DNA: TGTGCCAGCAGTGAAGCGGACGGGTGGCAGCCCCAGCATTTT.